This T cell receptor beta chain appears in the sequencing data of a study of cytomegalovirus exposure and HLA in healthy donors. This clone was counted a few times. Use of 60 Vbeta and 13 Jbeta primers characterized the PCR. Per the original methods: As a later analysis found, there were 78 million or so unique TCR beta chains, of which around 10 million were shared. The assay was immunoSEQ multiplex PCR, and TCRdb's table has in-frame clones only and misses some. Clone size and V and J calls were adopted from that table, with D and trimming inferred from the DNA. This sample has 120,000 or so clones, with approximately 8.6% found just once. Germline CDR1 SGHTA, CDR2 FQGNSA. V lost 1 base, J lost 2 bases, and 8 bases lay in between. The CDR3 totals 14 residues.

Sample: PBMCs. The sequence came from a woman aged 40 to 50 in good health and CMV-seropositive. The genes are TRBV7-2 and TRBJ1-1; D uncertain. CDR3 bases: TGTGCCAGCAGCTTAGAAGGCGGTAACACTGAAGCTTTCTTT. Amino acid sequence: CASSLEGGNTEAFF.